The T cell receptor beta chain under discussion was sequenced for a study of T cell clonality in common variable immunodeficiency. Study-wide findings and caveats: Compared with controls, CVID subjects had fewer shared TCRbeta clones. In common variable immunodeficiency, TCR beta chains reportedly carried fewer deletions and N-nucleotide insertions.

In its sample, this clone was seen many times. Its target is unknown. Read coverage stops 3 residues before the CDR3 terminus; the germline J gene supplies the remainder. CDR1 SGHDN and CDR2 FVKESK come from the germline V gene. This CDR3 contains 15 residues. Between the trimmed V and J ends, which lost 1 base and 2 bases, there was a span of 9 bases. Equal genomic DNA amounts from CVID and control samples were sequenced. The protocol was immunoSEQ multiplex PCR, while the TCRdb copy is restricted to in-frame clones and leaves out a portion. The counts give 20,000 to 25,000 clones, none of them seen only once; about 2.3% is held by the top ten.

The chain carries TRBV14 and TRBJ2-1, with a weak D call TRBD1 (6 bases). The TCR originated in a human donor with common variable immunodeficiency. The sequenced sample consisted of peripheral blood mononuclear cells. The CDR3 bases that were read are TGTGCCAGCAGCCAAGCCAGGGACACCTACAATGAG. Protein product: CASSQARDTYNE. From start to end, the CDR3 is CASSQARDTYNEQFF.